This T cell receptor (beta chain) was recorded in a study of blood T cells in healthy people across ages. Study-level points and caveats: The fall in TCR beta diversity per million T cells was roughly linear with age. Strong correlation was found linking TCR beta diversity to naive T cell percentage.

Worth noting for this clonotype: The antigen remains undetermined.

PCR was performed a second time for about 6 to 12 cycles using a sample-barcoded 5' primer and a J-beta primer mix. Tagging of each cDNA molecule was performed by a template-switch adaptor with 12 random nucleotides. Each CDR3 protein is one row after TCRdb ran MiXCR on the 5' RACE reads. Of about 500,000 distinct CDR3 sequences listed, about 24% are singletons. CDR1 DFQATT and CDR2 SNEGSKA come from the germline V gene (reference sequence). The V end was cut by 0 bases, the J end by 7 bases, with 14 bases between. The CDR3 extends over 14 amino acids. The same specimen was also included in a second study, on T cells of mothers and their children.

V usage is TRBV20-1 and J usage is TRBJ2-3, with D tentatively TRBD2 (6 bases). What was sequenced was blood. This clonotype originated in a boy between 10 and 17 years old in good health. The DNA for the CDR3 is TGCAGTGCTAGAGAGTTGCGGGGCACGAATACGCAGTATTTT. Amino acids: CSARELRGTNTQYF.